This T cell receptor (beta chain) is from a study of cytomegalovirus exposure and HLA in healthy donors. Regarding the study as a whole: In a later analysis, HLA-associated beta chains showed higher expansion and lower generation probabilities than comparable chains. TCR beta sequences reportedly predicted the HLA-A and HLA-B alleles of most subjects accurately. Common viral pathogens seemed, in a later analysis, to connect with several of the most significant clusters.

All the people who gave samples were healthy bone marrow donors. A multiplex PCR was run with 60 Vbeta primers and 13 Jbeta primers. Sequenced by immunoSEQ multiplex PCR; TCRdb stores in-frame clones only, minus some. The table has over 95,000 clones, around 77% seen once. This clone was counted only a few times. Its antigen is as yet unknown. The CDR3 loop spans 16 amino acids. Germline V gene sequence: CDR1 SEHNR, CDR2 FQNEAQ (reference sequence). Between the trimmed V and J ends, which lost 1 base and 4 bases, there was a span of 16 bases. This receptor was taken from a woman in her thirties in good health and CMV-seropositive. The sequenced sample was PBMCs. V and J are TRBV7-9 and TRBJ1-1, with D possibly TRBD1 on 6 matching bases. The CDR3 DNA sequence: TGTGCCAGCAGCTTAGGTACAGGGTCCTCGACCACTGAAGCTTTCTTT. Protein sequence: CASSLGTGSSTTEAFF.